The 3 T cell receptor beta chains below all came from one sample that was sequenced in a study of human T cells and chemical hapten exposure. Total RNA was extracted from unfractionated whole blood. TCRdb reprocessed the 5' RACE reads via MiXCR and lists one record per CDR3 protein. The sample records 130,000 or so distinct CDR3 sequences, roughly 4.1% being singletons. All receptors come from a female donor in good health.

Here the CDR3 DNA reads TGTGCCAGCTCAGACAGGGTTGGGTGTGGGACTGAAGCTTTCTTT. It specifies CASSDRVGCGTEAFF. The gene calls are TRBV18 and TRBJ1-1; TRBD1 aligns across 7 bases. CDR1 is KGHSH, CDR2 LQKENI, per germline. V gave up 5 bases and J gave up 5 bases; unmatched junction bases: 11. This CDR3 contains 15 residues.

This clonotype was seen repeatedly, ten times or more. V usage is TRBV4-2 and J usage is TRBJ1-1; TRBD1 aligns across 8 bases. V dropped 0 bases and J dropped 7; count of bases not matched to a gene: 13. Germline V CDR1 and CDR2: LGHNA, YNFKEQ. The CDR3 has 17 amino acids. CDR3 sequence: CASSQDLWTGPPGEAFF. DNA for the CDR3: TGTGCCAGCAGCCAAGACCTATGGACAGGGCCTCCGGGTGAAGCTTTCTTT.

This clonotype was observed many times. This chain uses TRBV10-2 with TRBJ2-1; TRBD1 might be the D (6 bases). The CDR3 is 18 residues long. Germline-derived CDR1 and CDR2 are WSHSY and SAAADI. V lost 6 bases to trimming and J lost 0 bases, with 21 bases between them. The CDR3 nucleotides read TGCGCCAGCAGCGATGGTGGGTGGGGGCAGAGCTCCTACAATGAGCAGTTCTTC. Its protein is CASSDGGWGQSSYNEQFF.